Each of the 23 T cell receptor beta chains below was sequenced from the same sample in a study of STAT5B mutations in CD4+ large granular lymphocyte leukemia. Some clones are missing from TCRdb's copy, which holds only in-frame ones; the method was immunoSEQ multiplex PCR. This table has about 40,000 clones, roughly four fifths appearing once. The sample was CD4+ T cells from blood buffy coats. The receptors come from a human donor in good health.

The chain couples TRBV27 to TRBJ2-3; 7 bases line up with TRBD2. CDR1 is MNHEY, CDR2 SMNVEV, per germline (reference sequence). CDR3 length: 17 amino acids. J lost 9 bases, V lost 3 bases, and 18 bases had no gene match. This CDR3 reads CASSFGGERTTRGTQYF. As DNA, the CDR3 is TGTGCCAGCAGTTTTGGGGGGGAAAGGACCACCCGTGGCACGCAGTATTTT.

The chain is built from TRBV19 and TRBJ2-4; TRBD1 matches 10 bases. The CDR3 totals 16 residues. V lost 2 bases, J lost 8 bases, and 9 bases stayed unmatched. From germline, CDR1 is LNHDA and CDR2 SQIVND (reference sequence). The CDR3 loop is CASSIIPGTGAHIQYF. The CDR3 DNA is TGTGCCAGTAGTATAATCCCCGGGACAGGGGCTCACATTCAGTACTTC.

The CDR3, as DNA: TGTGCCAGCAGCCAACCAGGTGATCACTCCTACGAGCAGTACTTC. It is translated as CASSQPGDHSYEQYF. V is TRBV11-2 and J is TRBJ2-7; D not resolved. This CDR3 region has 15 residues. From germline, CDR1 is SGHAT and CDR2 FQNNGV. Trimming cost V 5 bases and J 0 bases, with 14 bases left between them.

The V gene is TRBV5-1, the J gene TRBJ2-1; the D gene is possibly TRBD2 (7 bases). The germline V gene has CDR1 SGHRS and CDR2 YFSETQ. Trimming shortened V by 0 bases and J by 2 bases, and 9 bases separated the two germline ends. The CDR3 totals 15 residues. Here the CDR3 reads CASSLAGGTYNEQFF. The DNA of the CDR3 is TGCGCCAGCAGCTTGGCGGGGGGCACCTACAATGAGCAGTTCTTC. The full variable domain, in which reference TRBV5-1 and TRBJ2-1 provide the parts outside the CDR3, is KAGVTQTPRYLIKTRGQQVTLSCSPISGHRSVSWYQQTPGQGLQFLFEYFSETQRNKGNFPGRFSGRQFSNSRSEMNVSTLELGDSALYLCASSLAGGTYNEQFFGPGTRLTVL.

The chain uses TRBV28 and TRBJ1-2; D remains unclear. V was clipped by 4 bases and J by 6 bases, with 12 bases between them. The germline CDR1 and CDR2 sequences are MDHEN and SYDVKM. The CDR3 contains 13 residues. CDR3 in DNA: TGTGCCAGCAGTTCACCCCCTCACGATGGCTACACCTTC. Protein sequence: CASSSPPHDGYTF.

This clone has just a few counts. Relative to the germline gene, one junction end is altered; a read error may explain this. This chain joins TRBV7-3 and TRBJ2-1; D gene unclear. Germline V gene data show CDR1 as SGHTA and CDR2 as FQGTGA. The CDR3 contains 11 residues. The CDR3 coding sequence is TGTGCCACCAGCTCCTACAATGAGCAGTTCTTC. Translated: CATSSYNEQFF.

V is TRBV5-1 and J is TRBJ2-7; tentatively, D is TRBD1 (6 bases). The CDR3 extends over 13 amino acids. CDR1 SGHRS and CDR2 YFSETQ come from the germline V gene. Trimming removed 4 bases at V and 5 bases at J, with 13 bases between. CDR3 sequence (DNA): TGCGCCAGCAGCGTCCCACCAGGGGACGAGCAGTACTTC. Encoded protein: CASSVPPGDEQYF.

The CDR3 nucleotides read TGCGCCAGCAGCCAATTTAGCGGGAGCCCCTCCTACGAGCAGTACTTC. Its protein product is CASSQFSGSPSYEQYF. The V call is TRBV4-3, the J call TRBJ2-7, with 9 bases identical to TRBD2. The trim removed 2 bases at V and 0 bases at J, leaving 5 bases unmatched. CDR1 and CDR2 from the germline V gene are LGHNA and YSLEER. CDR3 length: 16 amino acids.

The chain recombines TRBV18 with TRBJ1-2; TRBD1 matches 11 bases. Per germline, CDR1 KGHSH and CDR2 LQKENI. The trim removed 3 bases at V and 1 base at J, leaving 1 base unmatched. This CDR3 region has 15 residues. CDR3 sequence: CASSPDRGLNYGYTF. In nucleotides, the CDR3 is TGTGCCAGCTCACCGGACAGGGGGCTTAACTATGGCTACACCTTC.

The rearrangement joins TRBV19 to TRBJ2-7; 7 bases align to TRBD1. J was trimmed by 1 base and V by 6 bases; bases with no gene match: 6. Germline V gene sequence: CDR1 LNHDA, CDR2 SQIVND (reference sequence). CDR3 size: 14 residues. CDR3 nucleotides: TGTGCCAGTAGGCCGACAGGGTCATCCTACGAGCAGTACTTC. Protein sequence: CASRPTGSSYEQYF.

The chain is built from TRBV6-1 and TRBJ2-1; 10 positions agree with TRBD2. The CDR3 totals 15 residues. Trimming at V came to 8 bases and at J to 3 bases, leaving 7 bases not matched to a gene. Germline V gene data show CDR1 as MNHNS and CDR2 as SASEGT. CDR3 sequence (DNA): TGTGCCAGCTGCTTAGCGGGAGGCTTCTACAATGAGCAGTTCTTC. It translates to CASCLAGGFYNEQFF.

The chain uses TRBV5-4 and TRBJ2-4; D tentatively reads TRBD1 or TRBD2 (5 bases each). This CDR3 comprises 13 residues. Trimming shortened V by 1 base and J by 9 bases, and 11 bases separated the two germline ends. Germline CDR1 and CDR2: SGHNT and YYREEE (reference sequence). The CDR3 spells CASSLIGAVIQYF. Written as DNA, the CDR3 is TGTGCCAGCAGCTTGATCGGGGCGGTCATTCAGTACTTC.

CDR3 sequence (DNA): TGTGCCAGCAGGGGGGCCTACGAGCAGTACTTC. Its translation is CASRGAYEQYF. V and J are TRBV6-1 and TRBJ2-7, with D perhaps given as TRBD1 or TRBD2 (5 bases each). CDR1 MNHNS and CDR2 SASEGT come from the germline V gene. The CDR3 spans 11 residues. Trimming left V 6 bases short and J 2 bases short, with 5 bases between.

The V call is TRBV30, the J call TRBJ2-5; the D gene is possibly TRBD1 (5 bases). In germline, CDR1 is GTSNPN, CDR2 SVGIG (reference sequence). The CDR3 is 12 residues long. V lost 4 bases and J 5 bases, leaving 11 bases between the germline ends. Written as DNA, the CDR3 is TGTGCCTGGACAGGGTTGTTTGAGACCCAGTACTTC. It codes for CAWTGLFETQYF.

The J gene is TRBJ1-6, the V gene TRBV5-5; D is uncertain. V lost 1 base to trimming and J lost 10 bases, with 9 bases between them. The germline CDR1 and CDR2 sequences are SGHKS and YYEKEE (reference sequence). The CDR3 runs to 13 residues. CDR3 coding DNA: TGTGCCAGCAGCTTGAGTACAAACTCACCCCTCCACTTT. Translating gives CASSLSTNSPLHF.

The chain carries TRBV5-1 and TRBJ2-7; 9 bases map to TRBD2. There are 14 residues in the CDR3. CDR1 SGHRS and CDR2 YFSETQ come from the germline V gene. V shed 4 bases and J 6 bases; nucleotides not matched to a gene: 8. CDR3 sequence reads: CASSAGTSPPEQYF. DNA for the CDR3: TGCGCCAGCAGCGCTGGGACTAGCCCCCCCGAGCAGTACTTC.

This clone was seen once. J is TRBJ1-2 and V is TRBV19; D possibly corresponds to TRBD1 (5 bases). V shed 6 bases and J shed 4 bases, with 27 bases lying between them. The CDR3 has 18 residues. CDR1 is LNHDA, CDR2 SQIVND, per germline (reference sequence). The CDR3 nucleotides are TGTGCCAGTAGCGTTAATACCGGGACTTCAGGCGGGTTCTATGGCTACACCTTC. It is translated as CASSVNTGTSGGFYGYTF.

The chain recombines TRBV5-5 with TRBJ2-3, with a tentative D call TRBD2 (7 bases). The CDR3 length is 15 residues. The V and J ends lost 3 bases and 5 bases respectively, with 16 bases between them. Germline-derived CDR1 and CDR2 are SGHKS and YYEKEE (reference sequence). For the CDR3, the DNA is TGTGCCAGCAGCTGGAGGGGGGGCCAAGGAGATACGCAGTATTTT. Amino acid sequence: CASSWRGGQGDTQYF.

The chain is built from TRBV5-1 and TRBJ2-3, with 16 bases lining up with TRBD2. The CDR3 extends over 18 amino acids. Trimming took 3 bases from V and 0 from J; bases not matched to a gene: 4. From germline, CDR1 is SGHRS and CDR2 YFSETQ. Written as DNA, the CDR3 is TGCGCCAGCAGCTCGGGACTAGCGGGAGGGCCTAGCACAGATACGCAGTATTTT. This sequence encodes CASSSGLAGGPSTDTQYF.

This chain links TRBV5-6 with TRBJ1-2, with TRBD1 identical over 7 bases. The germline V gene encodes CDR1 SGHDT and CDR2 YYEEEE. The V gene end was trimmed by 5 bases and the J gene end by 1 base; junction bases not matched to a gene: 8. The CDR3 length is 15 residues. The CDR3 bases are TGTGCCAGCAGGGGGACAGAAACCTTTAACTATGGCTACACCTTC. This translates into CASRGTETFNYGYTF.

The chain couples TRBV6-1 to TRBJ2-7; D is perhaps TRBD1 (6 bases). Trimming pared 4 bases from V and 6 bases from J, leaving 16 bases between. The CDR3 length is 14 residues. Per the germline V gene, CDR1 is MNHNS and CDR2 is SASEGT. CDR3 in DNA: TGTGCCAGCAGTGGAGGGGGTTTTAGAGGCGAGCAGTACTTC. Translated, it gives CASSGGGFRGEQYF.

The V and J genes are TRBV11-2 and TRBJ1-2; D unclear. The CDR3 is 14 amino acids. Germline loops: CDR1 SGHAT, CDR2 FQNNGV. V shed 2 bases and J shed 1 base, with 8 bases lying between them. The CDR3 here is CASSLLGYNYGYTF. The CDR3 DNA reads TGTGCCAGCAGCTTATTAGGGTATAACTATGGCTACACCTTC.

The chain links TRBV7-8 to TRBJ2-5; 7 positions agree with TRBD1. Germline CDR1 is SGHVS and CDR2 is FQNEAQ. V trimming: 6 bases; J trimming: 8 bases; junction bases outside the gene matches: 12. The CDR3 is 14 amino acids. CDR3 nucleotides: TGTGCCAGCAGACCAAACACAGGGGTTGAAACCCAGTACTTC. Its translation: CASRPNTGVETQYF.